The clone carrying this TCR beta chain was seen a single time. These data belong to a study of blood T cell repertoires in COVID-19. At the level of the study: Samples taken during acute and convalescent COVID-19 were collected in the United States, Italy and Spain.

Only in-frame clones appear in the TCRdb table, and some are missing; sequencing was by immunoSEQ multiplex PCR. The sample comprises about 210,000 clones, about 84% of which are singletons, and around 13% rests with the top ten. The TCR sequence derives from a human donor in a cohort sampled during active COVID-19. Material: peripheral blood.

CDR3 sequence: CASSLLSGNQPQHF. The CDR3, as DNA: TGTGCCAGCAGTTTATTGTCAGGGAATCAGCCCCAGCATTTT. The chain recombines TRBV27 with TRBJ1-5; D is perhaps TRBD1 (5 bases). This CDR3 is built from 14 residues. Looked up from germline, CDR1 is MNHEY and CDR2 is SMNVEV (reference sequence). Trimming stripped 1 base from V and 4 bases from J, with 8 bases between.